Below, 8 T cell receptor beta chains from the same sample are listed, as sequenced in a study of CD8 T cells in Susac syndrome. An input of roughly 0.5 to 1 ug of RNA was subjected to reverse transcription using random hexamers. TCRdb reprocessed the immunoSEQ multiplex PCR reads with MiXCR, giving one entry per CDR3 protein. The data show some 150,000 distinct CDR3 sequences, with 94% seen just once and nearly 0.085% held by the top ten. Source material: CD4+ T cells from PBMCs. Every receptor here comes from a human donor in good health.

The rearrangement joins TRBV5-6 to TRBJ1-2, with TRBD1 as a possible D gene (5 bases). The germline V gene encodes CDR1 SGHDT and CDR2 YYEEEE. V lost 6 bases and J 4 bases, leaving 16 bases between the germline ends. There are 14 residues in the CDR3. The CDR3 nucleotides read TGTGCCAGCATTATGCGAGGGGAGCTCTATGGCTACACCTTC. This translates into CASIMRGELYGYTF.

Only one count was recorded for this clonotype. The chain links TRBV28 to TRBJ2-2; 8 positions match TRBD1. Per the germline V gene, CDR1 is MDHEN and CDR2 is SYDVKM. The CDR3 length is 13 residues. Unmatched junction bases numbered 3, after V lost 6 bases and J lost 6 bases. CDR3 in amino acids: CASRLTGAGELFF. In DNA, the CDR3 is TGTGCCAGCAGGCTGACAGGGGCCGGGGAGCTGTTTTTT.

This chain uses TRBV20-1 with TRBJ2-2; TRBD2 might be the D (7 bases). CDR1 and CDR2 from the germline V gene are DFQATT and SNEGSKA (reference sequence). The CDR3 extends over 15 amino acids. The germline V and J ends were trimmed by 5 bases and 4 bases, with 17 bases remaining between them. In DNA, the CDR3 is TGCAGTGCTTCCTACGGGGGGCGCAGCACCGGGGAGCTGTTTTTT. Encoded protein: CSASYGGRSTGELFF.

V usage is TRBV20-1 and J usage is TRBJ1-1; TRBD1 is a possible D gene (5 bases). CDR1 and CDR2 (germline): DFQATT, SNEGSKA (reference sequence). Trimming took 6 bases from V and 11 from J, leaving 19 bases between them. The CDR3 length is 12 residues. The CDR3 sequence: CSASTGGRWAFF. CDR3 coding DNA: TGCAGTGCATCAACAGGTGGCAGGTGGGCTTTCTTT.

This clonotype was recorded only once. The chain couples TRBV12-3 or TRBV12-4 to TRBJ2-7; TRBD2 aligns across 9 bases. The CDR3 is 14 residues long. With V trimmed by 6 bases and J by 4 bases, 7 bases remained unmatched. The CDR3 DNA sequence: TGTGCCAGCAGGGTTAGCGGGAGTGGGTACGAGCAGTACTTC. It yields the protein CASRVSGSGYEQYF.

The chain uses TRBV7-3 and TRBJ2-3; 7 bases agree with TRBD2. Germline V gives CDR1 SGHTA, CDR2 FQGTGA. V dropped 6 bases and J dropped 1; count of bases not matched to a gene: 4. CDR3 length equals 14 residues. DNA for the CDR3: TGTGCCAGCAGGTCTAGCGGTCGCACAGATACGCAGTATTTT. It is translated as CASRSSGRTDTQYF.

V and J are TRBV30 and TRBJ1-1; D is ambiguous. CDR1 is GTSNPN, CDR2 SVGIG, per germline (reference sequence). V dropped 0 bases and J dropped 7 bases, with 12 bases sitting between them. The CDR3 runs to 13 residues. Here the CDR3 DNA reads TGTGCCTGGAGTGTCCTCCCCGGTGGTGAAGCTTTCTTT. Amino acids: CAWSVLPGGEAFF.

The chain uses TRBV11-1 and TRBJ2-1; D is unresolved. The CDR3 consists of 14 residues. Looked up from germline, CDR1 is SGHAT and CDR2 is FQDESV (reference sequence). Trimming took off 5 bases at V and 10 bases at J, with 18 bases between the two ends. The chain's CDR3 is CASSRSPSSREQFF. The CDR3 coding sequence is TGTGCCAGCAGCCGATCTCCATCTTCCCGGGAGCAGTTCTTC.